This T cell receptor (beta chain) was observed in a study of shared clonotypes between healthy human individuals. Study conclusions and caveats: Generally, naive subsets (rather than memory subsets) showed larger estimated richness. Non-shared clonotypes had lower generation probabilities than those shared by all four donors. Rarefaction indicated that sorted-subset sequencing remained incomplete although depth was large.

Concerning this clone: Its target is unknown.

The germline gives CDR1 LGHNA, CDR2 YSLEER. The CDR3 contains 14 residues. V was clipped by 2 bases and J by 6 bases, with 11 bases between them. The repertoire was sequenced with immunoSEQ multiplex PCR; TCRdb's copy has only in-frame clones and lacks some. The table records about 2.1 million clones, 85% to 95% of them present only once. The naive CD8 population came from CD45RO-negative cells selected for CCR7, without terminally differentiated effector memory CD45RA+ cells. V and J are TRBV4-3 and TRBJ1-3; no firm D call. The clonotype comes from a man aged 18 to 30 in good health. Some clones in this sample may be carry-over from other donors' samples. Sequencing input: naive CD8+ T cells from PBMCs. The CDR3 here is CASSQLGLENTIYF. The CDR3 coding sequence is TGCGCCAGCAGCCAACTCGGGTTAGAAAACACCATATATTTT.